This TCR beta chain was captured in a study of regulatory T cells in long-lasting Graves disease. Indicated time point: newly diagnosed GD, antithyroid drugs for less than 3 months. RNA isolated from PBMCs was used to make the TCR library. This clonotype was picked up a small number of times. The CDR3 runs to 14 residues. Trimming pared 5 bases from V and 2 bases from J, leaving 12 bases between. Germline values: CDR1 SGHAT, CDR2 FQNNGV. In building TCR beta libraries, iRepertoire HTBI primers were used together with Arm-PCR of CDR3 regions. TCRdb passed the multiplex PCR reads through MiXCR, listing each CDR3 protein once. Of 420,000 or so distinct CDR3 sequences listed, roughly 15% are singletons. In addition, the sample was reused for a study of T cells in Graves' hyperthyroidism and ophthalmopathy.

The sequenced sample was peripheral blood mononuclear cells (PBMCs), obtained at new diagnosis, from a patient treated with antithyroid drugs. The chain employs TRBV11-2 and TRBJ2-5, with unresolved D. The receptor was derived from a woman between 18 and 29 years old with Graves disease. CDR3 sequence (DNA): TGTGCCAGCAGCCTACCTGGCAGACAAGAGACCCAGTACTTC. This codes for CASSLPGRQETQYF.